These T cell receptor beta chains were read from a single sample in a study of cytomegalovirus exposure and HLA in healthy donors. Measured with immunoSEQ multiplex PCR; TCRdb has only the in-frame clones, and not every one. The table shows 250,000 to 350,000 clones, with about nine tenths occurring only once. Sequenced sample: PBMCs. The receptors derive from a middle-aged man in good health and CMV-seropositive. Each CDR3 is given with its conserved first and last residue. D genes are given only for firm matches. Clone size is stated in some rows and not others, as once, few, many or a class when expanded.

cdr3_aa: CASSDSRHLTGEQFF
cdr3_nt: TGTGCCAGCAGTGACAGTAGGCACCTTACGGGAGAGCAGTTCTTC
v_call: TRBV25-1
j_call: TRBJ2-1
d_call: NA
clone_size: NA

cdr3_aa: CASSSTYEQYF
cdr3_nt: TGTGCCAGCAGTTCAACCTACGAGCAGTACTTC
v_call: TRBV6-5
j_call: TRBJ2-7
d_call: NA
clone_size: NA

cdr3_aa: CASSHPPVTSLNAQYF
cdr3_nt: TGTGCCAGCAGCCACCCCCCTGTGACTAGCCTTAATGCGCAGTACTTC
v_call: TRBV7-9
j_call: TRBJ2-7
d_call: TRBD2
clone_size: NA

cdr3_aa: CASSSTSEPHGYTF
cdr3_nt: TGTGCCAGCAGCTCGACCAGCGAACCACATGGCTACACCTTC
v_call: TRBV7-9
j_call: TRBJ1-2
d_call: NA
clone_size: NA

cdr3_aa: CASSLERGTDTQYF
cdr3_nt: TGTGCCAGCAGCTTAGAACGAGGCACAGATACGCAGTATTTT
v_call: TRBV7-9
j_call: TRBJ2-3
d_call: NA
clone_size: NA

cdr3_aa: CASSLAGPRLYGYTF
cdr3_nt: TGTGCCAGCAGCTTGGCAGGCCCCCGGCTCTATGGCTACACCTTC
v_call: TRBV7-2
j_call: TRBJ1-2
d_call: NA
clone_size: NA

cdr3_aa: CASSLGAGRQAEQFF
cdr3_nt: TGTGCCAGCAGCTTGGGGGCAGGGCGGCAGGCTGAGCAGTTCTTC
v_call: TRBV5-6
j_call: TRBJ2-1
d_call: NA
clone_size: NA

cdr3_aa: CASSLRTGLAEQYF
cdr3_nt: TGTGCCAGCAGCTTAAGGACAGGGTTGGCCGAGCAGTACTTC
v_call: TRBV11-2
j_call: TRBJ2-7
d_call: TRBD1
clone_size: NA

cdr3_aa: CASGLTSGISGELFF
cdr3_nt: TGTGCTAGTGGTTTGACTAGCGGGATCTCCGGGGAGCTGTTTTTT
v_call: TRBV12-5
j_call: TRBJ2-2
d_call: TRBD2
clone_size: NA

cdr3_aa: CASSQDAGELFF
cdr3_nt: TGCGCCAGCAGCCAAGACGCCGGGGAGCTGTTTTTT
v_call: TRBV4-1
j_call: TRBJ2-2
d_call: NA
clone_size: NA

cdr3_aa: CASSIWGTGLSYEQYF
cdr3_nt: TGTGCCAGTAGTATCTGGGGGACAGGACTCTCCTACGAGCAGTACTTC
v_call: TRBV19
j_call: TRBJ2-7
d_call: TRBD1
clone_size: NA

cdr3_aa: CASSLEGASPETQYF
cdr3_nt: TGCGCCAGCAGCTTGGAGGGGGCGAGCCCAGAGACCCAGTACTTC
v_call: TRBV5-1
j_call: TRBJ2-5
d_call: TRBD1
clone_size: NA

cdr3_aa: CASSLFGSGANVLTF
cdr3_nt: TGTGCCAGCAGCTTATTCGGCTCTGGGGCCAACGTCCTGACTTTC
v_call: TRBV7-3
j_call: TRBJ2-6
d_call: NA
clone_size: NA

cdr3_aa: CASSPGDYRGNTGELFF
cdr3_nt: TGTGCCAGCAGCCCCGGGGACTATCGCGGGAACACCGGGGAGCTGTTTTTT
v_call: TRBV9
j_call: TRBJ2-2
d_call: TRBD2
clone_size: NA

cdr3_aa: CASSPDRGAESNYEQYF
cdr3_nt: TGTGCCAGCAGCCCCGATAGGGGCGCCGAATCCAACTACGAGCAGTACTTC
v_call: TRBV7-9
j_call: TRBJ2-7
d_call: NA
clone_size: NA

cdr3_aa: CASSLAASGRSYEQYF
cdr3_nt: TGCGCCAGCAGCTTGGCCGCTAGCGGGCGCTCCTACGAGCAGTACTTC
v_call: TRBV5-1
j_call: TRBJ2-7
d_call: TRBD2
clone_size: NA

cdr3_aa: CASSLAGGVSYEQYF
cdr3_nt: TGCGCCAGCAGCTTGGCCGGCGGAGTCTCCTACGAGCAGTACTTC
v_call: TRBV5-1
j_call: TRBJ2-7
d_call: NA
clone_size: NA

cdr3_aa: CASSNRDTPYEQYF
cdr3_nt: TGTGCCAGCAGCAACCGGGACACCCCCTACGAGCAGTACTTC
v_call: TRBV11-3
j_call: TRBJ2-7
d_call: NA
clone_size: NA

cdr3_aa: CASSTTSPAGGTQYF
cdr3_nt: TGTGCCAGCAGCACGACTAGCCCAGCGGGGGGGACCCAGTACTTC
v_call: TRBV7-8
j_call: TRBJ2-5
d_call: TRBD2
clone_size: once

cdr3_aa: CASSSWTGVADTQYF
cdr3_nt: TGTGCCAGCAGCTCTTGGACAGGGGTCGCAGATACGCAGTATTTT
v_call: TRBV7-6
j_call: TRBJ2-3
d_call: TRBD1
clone_size: NA

cdr3_aa: CASSPRQGARTEAFF
cdr3_nt: TGTGCCAGCAGTCCACGACAGGGGGCAAGGACTGAAGCTTTCTTT
v_call: TRBV28
j_call: TRBJ1-1
d_call: TRBD1
clone_size: once

cdr3_aa: CAWSDIYTEAFF
cdr3_nt: TGTGCCTGGAGTGACATTTACACTGAAGCTTTCTTT
v_call: TRBV30
j_call: TRBJ1-1
d_call: NA
clone_size: NA

cdr3_aa: CASRTGGGYGYTF
cdr3_nt: TGTGCCAGCAGGACAGGGGGCGGCTATGGCTACACCTTC
v_call: TRBV28
j_call: TRBJ1-2
d_call: TRBD1
clone_size: NA

cdr3_aa: CASSYSRGGLEQFF
cdr3_nt: TGTGCCAGCAGTTACTCGAGAGGGGGCCTTGAGCAGTTCTTC
v_call: TRBV6-5
j_call: TRBJ2-1
d_call: TRBD1
clone_size: NA

cdr3_aa: CATRMDRGTDTQYF
cdr3_nt: TGTGCCACCAGAATGGACAGGGGCACAGATACGCAGTATTTT
v_call: TRBV27
j_call: TRBJ2-3
d_call: TRBD1
clone_size: NA

cdr3_aa: CASSSHPTGNTEAFF
cdr3_nt: TGTGCCAGCAGTTCCCACCCGACAGGGAACACTGAAGCTTTCTTT
v_call: TRBV28
j_call: TRBJ1-1
d_call: NA
clone_size: NA

cdr3_aa: CASSLASGGRVNTQYF
cdr3_nt: TGTGCCAGCAGCTTAGCCTCGGGCGGGAGGGTGAATACGCAGTATTTT
v_call: TRBV11-2
j_call: TRBJ2-3
d_call: TRBD2
clone_size: NA

cdr3_aa: CASSVGGDYRDTQYF
cdr3_nt: TGTGCCAGCAGCGTGGGGGGAGACTATCGAGATACGCAGTATTTT
v_call: TRBV9
j_call: TRBJ2-3
d_call: NA
clone_size: NA

cdr3_aa: CAISGTSGTYEQYF
cdr3_nt: TGTGCCATCAGCGGGACTAGCGGGACCTACGAGCAGTACTTC
v_call: TRBV10-3
j_call: TRBJ2-7
d_call: TRBD2
clone_size: few

cdr3_aa: CASSPQGAGGEAFF
cdr3_nt: TGTGCCAGCAGTCCACAGGGGGCGGGTGGTGAAGCTTTCTTT
v_call: TRBV6-4
j_call: TRBJ1-1
d_call: TRBD1
clone_size: NA